Below, 6 T cell receptor beta chains from the same sample are listed, as sequenced in a study of blood T cell repertoires in COVID-19 (dated by TCRdb to the early 2020s). Receptor amplification or capture employed the immunoSEQ multiplex PCR assay. Imported from immuneACCESS, the table was reduced by TCRdb to in-frame sequences with V and J called. These copies leave out some clones; in studies compared against another copy, an unresolved V gene accounts for under half, and the cause of the remainder is not known. This sample is represented by 100,000 to 150,000 clones; over 75% of them were singletons. Clones ranked in the top ten supply roughly 10% of the sample. Input material: peripheral blood. Receptors originate from a man in his forties or fifties with active or convalescent COVID-19.

The chain carries TRBV12-5 and TRBJ1-6, with D possibly being TRBD1 (5 bases). Germline V gives CDR1 LGHNT, CDR2 FRNRAP. The CDR3 runs to 17 residues. Trimming removed 5 bases at V and 7 bases at J, with 21 bases between. The CDR3 region is CASGTVIGGVGNSPLHF. CDR3 bases: TGTGCTAGTGGTACTGTAATTGGGGGGGTCGGCAATTCACCCCTCCACTTT.

The chain uses TRBV30 and TRBJ1-2; D perhaps matches TRBD1 (5 bases). Germline V gene lookup returns CDR1 GTSNPN and CDR2 SVGIG (reference sequence). The V end was cut by 0 bases, the J end by 0 bases, with 8 bases between. The CDR3 extends over 14 amino acids. The CDR3 DNA is TGTGCCTGGAGTGTCGTACAGGCTAACTATGGCTACACCTTC. Encoded protein: CAWSVVQANYGYTF.

The V call is TRBV3-1 (or the pseudogene TRBV3-2), the J call TRBJ1-5; D uncertain. The V gene's germline CDR1 is LGHDT and CDR2 YNNKEL (reference sequence). V shed 0 bases and J shed 4 bases, with 10 bases lying between them. The CDR3 extends over 15 amino acids. CDR3 protein: CASSQDVTENQPQHF. The CDR3 DNA is TGTGCCAGCAGCCAAGATGTCACAGAGAATCAGCCCCAGCATTTT.

This chain uses TRBV6-5 with TRBJ2-2; 8 nucleotides match TRBD2. Germline CDR1 is MNHEY and CDR2 is SVGAGI. CDR3 length equals 14 residues. The trim removed 6 bases at V and 3 bases at J, leaving 3 bases unmatched. The CDR3 sequence: CASRMREDTGELFF. CDR3 sequence (DNA): TGTGCCAGCAGAATGCGGGAGGACACCGGGGAGCTGTTTTTT.

The V call is TRBV29-1, the J call TRBJ2-3, with D tentatively TRBD2 (7 bases). The V end lost 7 bases, the J end lost 1 base, and 15 bases lay between the germline ends. The germline V gene has CDR1 SQVTM and CDR2 ANQGSEA. The CDR3 consists of 14 residues. CDR3 sequence (DNA): TGCAGCGCCGAACGGGGGGCCCGCACAGATACGCAGTATTTT. Protein product: CSAERGARTDTQYF.

This chain joins TRBV7-2 and TRBJ2-5, with D unresolved. Trimming removed 7 bases at V and 5 bases at J, with 11 bases between. CDR3 length: 12 amino acids. Germline assignment: CDR1 SGHTA and CDR2 FQGNSA. The CDR3 here is CASTPYMETQYF. CDR3 sequence (DNA): TGTGCCAGCACCCCCTATATGGAGACCCAGTACTTC.